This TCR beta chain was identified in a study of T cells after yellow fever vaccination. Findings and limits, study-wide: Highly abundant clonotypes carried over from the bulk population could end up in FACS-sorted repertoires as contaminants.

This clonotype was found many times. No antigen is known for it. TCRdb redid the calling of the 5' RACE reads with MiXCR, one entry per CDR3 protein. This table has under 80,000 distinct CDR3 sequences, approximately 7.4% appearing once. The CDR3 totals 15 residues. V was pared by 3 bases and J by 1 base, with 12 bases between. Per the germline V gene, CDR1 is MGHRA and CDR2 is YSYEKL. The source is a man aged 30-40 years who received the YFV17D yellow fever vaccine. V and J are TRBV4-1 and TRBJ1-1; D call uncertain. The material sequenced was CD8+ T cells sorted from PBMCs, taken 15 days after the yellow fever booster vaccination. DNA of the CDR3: TGCGCCAGCAGCCAGGTCCAGCAGGCGAACACTGAAGCTTTCTTT. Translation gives CASSQVQQANTEAFF.